This passage covers 13 T cell receptor beta chains from one sample sequenced in a study of T-cell memory formation after mild COVID-19. TCRdb fed the 5' RACE reads into MiXCR, producing one record per CDR3 protein. This table has a few hundred thousand distinct CDR3 sequences, approximately 21% appearing once. The sample was PBMCs or a T cell subset sorted from them (not recorded which). These receptors all stem from an adult woman who had mild COVID-19 (a few samples of this study predate the infection). Cell type and time point are not known.

This clonotype was seen more than once but under ten times. The rearrangement links TRBV2 to TRBJ2-7; D is perhaps TRBD2 (5 bases). Deletions cut 8 bases from V and 3 bases from J, with 14 bases between. The CDR3 is 13 amino acids. Germline V gives CDR1 SNHLY, CDR2 FYNNEI. CDR3 in DNA: TGTGCCAGCTTTGGACTGCTAGGCTACGAGCAGTACTTC. Translation: CASFGLLGYEQYF. The full variable domain, in which reference TRBV2 and TRBJ2-7 provide the parts outside the CDR3, is EPEVTQTPSHQVTQMGQEVILRCVPISNHLYFYWYRQILGQKVEFLVSFYNNEISEKSEIFDDQFSVERPDGSNFTLKIRSTKLEDSAMYFCASFGLLGYEQYFGPGTRLTVT.

The V gene is TRBV6-5, the J gene TRBJ2-7; 9 bases match TRBD1. CDR3 length: 17 residues. CDR1 and CDR2 from the germline V gene are MNHEY and SVGAGI. Losses at the gene ends were 5 bases for V and 7 bases for J; bases not matched to a gene: 18. In DNA form, the CDR3 reads TGTGCCAGCAGTCCCTATTCGGGCGGGACAGGGAAAGTGGAGCAGTACTTC. Amino acid sequence: CASSPYSGGTGKVEQYF.

The genes are TRBV2 and TRBJ2-1; 7 positions match TRBD2. There are 15 residues in the CDR3. The junction had 9 bases not matched to a gene; V was cut back by 3 bases and J by 7 bases. Per the germline V gene, CDR1 is SNHLY and CDR2 is FYNNEI. The CDR3 coding sequence is TGTGCCAGCAGTGATGCGGGAGAAAGTGGTAATGAGCAGTTCTTC. Translation gives CASSDAGESGNEQFF.

This chain joins TRBV7-3 and TRBJ1-1; D not certain. The CDR3 is made up of 14 amino acids. Trimming shortened V by 5 bases and J by 1 base, and 11 bases separated the two germline ends. CDR1 SGHTA and CDR2 FQGTGA come from the germline V gene. CDR3 region: CASSPGRENTEAFF. The CDR3 DNA sequence: TGTGCCAGCAGCCCTGGTAGGGAGAACACTGAAGCTTTCTTT.

The chain combines TRBV9 with TRBJ2-3; perhaps TRBD2 as D (7 bases). The CDR3 spans 16 residues. Trimming cost V 0 bases and J 6 bases, with 17 bases left between them. Germline assignment: CDR1 SGDLS and CDR2 YYNGEE. The CDR3 DNA reads TGTGCCAGCAGCGTAGCTCCGGGGGGCACATCGGATACGCAGTATTTT. Protein sequence: CASSVAPGGTSDTQYF.

This clonotype was seen only a few times. The chain uses TRBV3-1 and TRBJ2-1; TRBD2 might be the D (6 bases). This CDR3 contains 14 residues. Per germline, CDR1 LGHDT and CDR2 YNNKEL (reference sequence). V was trimmed by 8 bases and J by 0 bases, leaving 11 bases between them. The CDR3 DNA reads TGTGCCAGCGCGGGGAGGAGCTCCTACAATGAGCAGTTCTTC. Its translation: CASAGRSSYNEQFF.

This clonotype has just a few counts. This chain uses TRBV4-1 with TRBJ2-7; D is perhaps TRBD2 (5 bases). Trimming removed 4 bases from V and 2 bases from J, with 18 bases in between. CDR1 is MGHRA and CDR2 is YSYEKL in the germline V gene. This CDR3 comprises 16 residues. The CDR3 protein is CASSLSPDPRAYEQYF. DNA of the CDR3: TGCGCCAGCAGCCTAAGCCCGGATCCGAGGGCCTACGAGCAGTACTTC.

In its sample, this clonotype was seen a few times. This chain joins TRBV10-3 and TRBJ1-1, with D unclear. CDR1 and CDR2 from the germline V gene are ENHRY and SYGVKD. The V end was cut by 0 bases, the J end by 5 bases, with 10 bases between. The CDR3 has 14 residues. The chain's CDR3 is CAISESIIGTEAFF. For the CDR3, the DNA is TGTGCCATCAGTGAGTCGATCATCGGTACTGAAGCTTTCTTT.

V gene TRBV7-6 combines with J gene TRBJ2-7, with D possibly being TRBD2 (7 bases). V dropped 5 bases and J dropped 2 bases, with 16 bases sitting between them. The CDR3 extends over 15 amino acids. Germline assignment: CDR1 SGHVS and CDR2 FNYEAQ. This CDR3 is CASSPREGGAYEQYF. The CDR3 DNA is TGTGCCAGCAGCCCTAGGGAGGGGGGGGCCTACGAGCAGTACTTC.

The genes are TRBV24-1 and TRBJ2-5; D is possibly TRBD2 (5 bases). Trimming removed 0 bases at V and 5 bases at J, with 15 bases between. This CDR3 spans 16 amino acids. Germline lookup yields CDR1 KGHDR and CDR2 SFDVKD. As DNA, the CDR3 is TGTGCCACCAGTGATTTGGTCCCTCGAGGGATGGAGACCCAGTACTTC. This encodes CATSDLVPRGMETQYF.

The chain links TRBV7-3 to TRBJ2-1; 7 bases match TRBD2. Germline V gene data show CDR1 as SGHTA and CDR2 as FQGTGA. After removal of 2 bases from V and 5 bases from J, the junction contained 6 bases not matched to a gene. This CDR3 spans 15 amino acids. DNA of the CDR3: TGTGCCAGCAGCTTACGCGGGAGTTGGGACAATGAGCAGTTCTTC. Its translation: CASSLRGSWDNEQFF.

This clonotype appeared a few times. This chain connects TRBV24-1 to TRBJ1-5; a weak D match, TRBD1 (6 bases). CDR1 and CDR2 from the germline V gene are KGHDR and SFDVKD. CDR3 size: 12 residues. Trimming shortened V by 11 bases and J by 1 base, and 8 bases separated the two germline ends. CDR3 bases: TGTGCCAGTCAGGGGAGCAATCAGCCCCAGCATTTT. Translation: CASQGSNQPQHF.

The chain couples TRBV6-6 to TRBJ1-1, with D uncertain. CDR3 length equals 17 residues. Between the trimmed V and J ends, which lost 5 bases and 0 bases, there was a span of 19 bases. Germline CDR1 reads MNHNY; CDR2 reads SVGAGI (reference sequence). The DNA for the CDR3 is TGTGCCAGCAGTGACTTCTCAGGCTACGGTATGAACACTGAAGCTTTCTTT. Translation: CASSDFSGYGMNTEAFF.